The present entry profiles one T cell receptor (beta chain) with its context. Its antigen is still unknown. This sample was included in a study of T cells in localized non-small cell lung cancer. Study results and caveats: Higher adjacent-lung clonality was associated with shorter survival.

TCRdb's copy holds only in-frame clones and misses some; the assay was immunoSEQ multiplex PCR. The data contain 1,500 or so clones, roughly 25% of them singletons. This CDR3 is 15 amino acids long. Trimming at V came to 5 bases and at J to 4 bases, leaving 8 bases not matched to a gene. Germline CDR1 LNHDA, CDR2 SQIVND (reference sequence). This receptor was identified in a male donor older than 55 with stage II squamous cell lung carcinoma. The starting material was lung tumor tissue, obtained before any cancer treatment. The chain has TRBV19 and TRBJ1-1, with 9 bases lining up with TRBD1. CDR3 DNA: TGTGCCAGTAGTCCCCGGACAGGGGTATTCACTGAAGCTTTCTTT. Protein product: CASSPRTGVFTEAFF.